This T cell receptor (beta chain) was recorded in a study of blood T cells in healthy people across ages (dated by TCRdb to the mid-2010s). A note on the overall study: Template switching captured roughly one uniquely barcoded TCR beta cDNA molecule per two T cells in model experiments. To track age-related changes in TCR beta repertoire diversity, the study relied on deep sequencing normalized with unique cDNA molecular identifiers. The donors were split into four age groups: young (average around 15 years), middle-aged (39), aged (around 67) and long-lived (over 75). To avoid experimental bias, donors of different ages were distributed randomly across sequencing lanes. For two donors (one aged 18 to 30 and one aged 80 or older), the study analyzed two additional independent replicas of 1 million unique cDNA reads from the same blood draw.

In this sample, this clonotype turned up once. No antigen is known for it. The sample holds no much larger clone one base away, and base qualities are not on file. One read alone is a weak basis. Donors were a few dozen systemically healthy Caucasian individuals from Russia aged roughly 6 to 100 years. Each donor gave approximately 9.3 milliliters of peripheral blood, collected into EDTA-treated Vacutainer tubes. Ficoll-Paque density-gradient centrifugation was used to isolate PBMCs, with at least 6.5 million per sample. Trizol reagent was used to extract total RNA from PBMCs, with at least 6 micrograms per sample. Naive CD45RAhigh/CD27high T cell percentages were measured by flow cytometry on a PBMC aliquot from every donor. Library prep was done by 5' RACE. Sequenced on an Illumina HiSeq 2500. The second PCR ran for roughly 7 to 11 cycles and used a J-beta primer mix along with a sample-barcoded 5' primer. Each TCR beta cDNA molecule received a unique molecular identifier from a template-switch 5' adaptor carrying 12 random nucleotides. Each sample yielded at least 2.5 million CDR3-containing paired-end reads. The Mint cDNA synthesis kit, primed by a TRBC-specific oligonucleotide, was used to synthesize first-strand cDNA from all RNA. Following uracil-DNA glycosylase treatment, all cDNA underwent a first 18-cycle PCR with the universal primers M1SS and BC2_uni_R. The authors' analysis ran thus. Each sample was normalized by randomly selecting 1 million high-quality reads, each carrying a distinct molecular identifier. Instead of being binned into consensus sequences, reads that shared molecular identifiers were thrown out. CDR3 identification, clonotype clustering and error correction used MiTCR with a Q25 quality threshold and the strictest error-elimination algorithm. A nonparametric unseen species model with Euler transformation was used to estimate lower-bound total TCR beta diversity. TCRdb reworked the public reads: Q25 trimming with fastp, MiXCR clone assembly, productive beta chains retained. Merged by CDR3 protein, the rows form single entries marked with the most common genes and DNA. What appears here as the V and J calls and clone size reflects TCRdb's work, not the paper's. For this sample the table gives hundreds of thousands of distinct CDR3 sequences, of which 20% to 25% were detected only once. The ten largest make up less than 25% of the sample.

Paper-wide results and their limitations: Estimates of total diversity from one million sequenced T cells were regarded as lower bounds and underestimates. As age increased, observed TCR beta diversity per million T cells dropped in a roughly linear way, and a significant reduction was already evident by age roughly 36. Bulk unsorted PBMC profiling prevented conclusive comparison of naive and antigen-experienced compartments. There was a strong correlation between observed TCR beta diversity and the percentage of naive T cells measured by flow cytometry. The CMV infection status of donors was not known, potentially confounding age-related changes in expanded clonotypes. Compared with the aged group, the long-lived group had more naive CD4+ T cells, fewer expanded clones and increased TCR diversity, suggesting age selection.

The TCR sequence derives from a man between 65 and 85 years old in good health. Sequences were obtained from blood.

The CDR3 amino acid sequence is: CAISVAGDAQFF. The nucleotide sequence is given as TGTGCCATCAGTGTCGCGGGGGATGCGCAGTTCTTC. The chain couples TRBV10-3 to TRBJ2-1; TRBD2 agrees with 7 junctional bases. CDR1 and CDR2 were assigned from the germline V gene as ENHRY and SYGVKD. There are 12 amino acids in the CDR3, from cysteine to phenylalanine inclusive. Of all the DNA, just the CDR3 is kept, 36 bases in frame from base 1. At the junction V is shortened by 4 bases and J by 12 bases; bases outside the gene matches: 6.